The 17 T cell receptor beta chains in this list originate from one sample, sequenced in a study of T cell responses to AZD1222 COVID-19 vaccine. Sequencing was performed with immunoSEQ multiplex PCR; in TCRdb, only in-frame clones are kept and a portion is missing. The sample holds around 80,000 clones, roughly 88% seen once. The input for sequencing was peripheral blood, taken on day 0 of AZD1222 vaccination. The receptors here all came from an adult in good health.

The J gene is TRBJ2-3, the V gene TRBV9; D is uncertain. CDR3 size: 14 residues. The germline gives CDR1 SGDLS, CDR2 YYNGEE. The V end was cut by 1 base, the J end by 6 bases, with 12 bases between. The CDR3 DNA is TGTGCCAGCAGCGTAAGTCGTAAGTCGGATACGCAGTATTTT. Translation: CASSVSRKSDTQYF.

The chain links TRBV4-2 to TRBJ2-7; 9 bases agree with TRBD2. J was trimmed by 2 bases and V by 5 bases; bases with no gene match: 10. The germline V gene has CDR1 LGHNA and CDR2 YNFKEQ. CDR3 length: 16 amino acids. CDR3 protein: CASSARSSGGTYEQYF. Here the CDR3 DNA reads TGTGCCAGCAGCGCTAGGTCCAGCGGGGGGACCTACGAGCAGTACTTC.

This clone is a singleton in its sample. The genes are TRBV5-4 and TRBJ1-6; the D gene is possibly TRBD1 (5 bases). V dropped 3 bases and J dropped 7 bases, with 14 bases sitting between them. This CDR3 has 15 amino acids. Germline V lookup: CDR1 SGHNT, CDR2 YYREEE (reference sequence). CDR3 DNA sequence: TGTGCCAGCAGCTCCACGGGGCGGTTGAATTCACCCCTCCACTTT. Translated, it gives CASSSTGRLNSPLHF.

This chain connects TRBV18 to TRBJ2-7; D gene ambiguous. CDR1 and CDR2 (germline): KGHSH, LQKENI. Trimming left V 2 bases short and J 9 bases short, with 14 bases between. This CDR3 spans 13 amino acids. The CDR3 nucleotides are TGTGCCAGCTCACCATTTACAGTGGACCGGCAGTACTTC. Translated, it gives CASSPFTVDRQYF.

The chain uses TRBV19 and TRBJ1-4, with a possible D match to TRBD1 (6 bases). Germline V gene sequence: CDR1 LNHDA, CDR2 SQIVND (reference sequence). The CDR3 has 15 amino acids. Trimming left V 3 bases short and J 2 bases short, with 10 bases between. CDR3 sequence: CASSMNRATNEKLFF. The CDR3 DNA reads TGTGCCAGTAGTATGAACAGGGCGACTAATGAAAAACTGTTTTTT.

The chain uses TRBV20-1 and TRBJ1-5, with D possibly being TRBD1 (6 bases). The V end was cut by 6 bases, the J end by 3 bases, with 21 bases between. The CDR3 sequence is 16 residues long. CDR1 and CDR2 (germline): DFQATT, SNEGSKA (reference sequence). As DNA, the CDR3 is TGCAGTGCCAGTCCAGGGGCCACGGGCATCAATCAGCCCCAGCATTTT. It is translated as CSASPGATGINQPQHF.

V usage is TRBV25-1 and J usage is TRBJ1-2; 7 bases align to TRBD1. The CDR3 has 12 amino acids. From germline, CDR1 is MGHDK and CDR2 SYGVNS. V gave up 7 bases and J gave up 5 bases; unmatched junction bases: 4. The CDR3 nucleotides are TGTGCCAGCAAAGGACAGGTTTATGGCTACACCTTC. Its protein is CASKGQVYGYTF.

The genes are TRBV6-5 and TRBJ2-1; 11 positions agree with TRBD2. The CDR3 is 14 amino acids. The germline V gene has CDR1 MNHEY and CDR2 SVGAGI. V was clipped by 5 bases and J by 9 bases; unmatched bases: 6. Here the CDR3 reads CASSILAGDVEQFF. The CDR3 nucleotides are TGTGCCAGCAGTATACTAGCGGGAGACGTTGAGCAGTTCTTC.

This clone has a handful of counts. This rearrangement joins TRBV19 to TRBJ2-7; 9 bases are a match to TRBD1. The trim removed 8 bases at V and 6 bases at J, leaving 11 bases unmatched. Germline loops: CDR1 LNHDA, CDR2 SQIVND (reference sequence). This CDR3 comprises 14 residues. CDR3 amino acids: CASRPGTGLGEQYF. The CDR3 coding sequence is TGTGCCAGTCGGCCCGGGACAGGGTTGGGCGAGCAGTACTTC.

This chain links TRBV2 with TRBJ1-1; D perhaps matches TRBD1 (6 bases). Germline lookup yields CDR1 SNHLY and CDR2 FYNNEI. The CDR3 loop spans 14 amino acids. Between the trimmed V and J ends, which lost 6 bases and 5 bases, there was a span of 16 bases. In DNA form, the CDR3 reads TGTGCCAGCAGCGTAACAGGGATGGGGACTGAAGCTTTCTTT. Protein sequence: CASSVTGMGTEAFF.

V usage is TRBV3-1 (or the pseudogene TRBV3-2) and J usage is TRBJ2-2; 8 bases line up with TRBD2. The J segment lost 6 bases and the V segment lost 6 bases, leaving 3 bases of the junction unmatched. Looked up from germline, CDR1 is LGHDT and CDR2 is YNNKEL (reference sequence). The CDR3 extends over 13 amino acids. As DNA, the CDR3 is TGTGCCAGCAGGGGAGCGGGAGCCGGGGAGCTGTTTTTT. Translating it yields CASRGAGAGELFF.

The chain has TRBV6-1 and TRBJ2-7; weak D call: TRBD1 (6 bases). The V gene lost 3 bases and the J gene lost 1 base, with 16 bases spanning the gap. The CDR3 runs to 16 residues. Germline CDR1 reads MNHNS; CDR2 reads SASEGT. Here the CDR3 DNA reads TGTGCCAGCAGTGACCGGGCCCAGGGGAATTCCTACGAGCAGTACTTC. Amino acid sequence: CASSDRAQGNSYEQYF.

The J gene is TRBJ2-7, the V gene TRBV3-1 (or the pseudogene TRBV3-2); D uncertain. The CDR3 covers 11 residues. The germline CDR1 and CDR2 sequences are LGHDT and YNNKEL (reference sequence). Trimming stripped 3 bases from V and 4 bases from J, with 4 bases between. The CDR3 loop reads CASSHFYEQYF. The CDR3 bases are TGTGCCAGCAGCCACTTTTACGAGCAGTACTTC.

The chain recombines TRBV28 with TRBJ1-2; 8 bases agree with TRBD1. V was pared by 5 bases and J by 7 bases, with 9 bases of the junction left unmatched. The germline gives CDR1 MDHEN, CDR2 SYDVKM. This CDR3 has 14 residues. CDR3: CASSVLQGGSGYTF. CDR3 nucleotide sequence: TGTGCCAGCAGTGTTCTACAGGGGGGGTCTGGCTACACCTTC.

The chain couples TRBV18 to TRBJ1-5; D call uncertain. The CDR3 covers 15 residues. From germline, CDR1 is KGHSH and CDR2 LQKENI. The V and J ends lost 4 bases and 0 bases respectively, with 10 bases between them. CDR3 residues: CASSREAVSNQPQHF. DNA for the CDR3: TGTGCCAGCTCACGAGAAGCGGTTAGCAATCAGCCCCAGCATTTT.

The chain links TRBV28 to TRBJ1-5, with D tentatively TRBD1 (5 bases). The CDR3 sequence is 16 residues long. V was trimmed by 7 bases and J by 1 base, leaving 17 bases between them. Germline CDR1 is MDHEN and CDR2 is SYDVKM. CDR3 bases: TGTGCCAGCACCAAAGTCCGGGGGACGAGCAATCAGCCCCAGCATTTT. Its protein product is CASTKVRGTSNQPQHF. Filled out from reference TRBV28 and TRBJ1-5, the complete variable domain reads DVKVTQSSRYLVKRTGEKVFLECVQDMDHENMFWYRQDPGLGLRLIYFSYDVKMKEKGDIPEGYSVSREKKERFSLILESASTNQTSMYLCASTKVRGTSNQPQHFGDGTRLSIL.

Note on this clone: This CDR3 is also generated by other DNA sequences in the sample. The CDR3 nucleotides are TGTGCCTGGAGCGCAGGGGGCGGGACTGAAGCTTTCTTT. Its protein product is CAWSAGGGTEAFF. The chain recombines TRBV30 with TRBJ1-1, with 8 bases identical to TRBD1. V trimming: 3 bases; J trimming: 5 bases; junction bases outside the gene matches: 5. In germline, CDR1 is GTSNPN, CDR2 SVGIG (reference sequence). CDR3 length: 13 residues.